This entry features one T cell receptor (beta chain) sequence. The antigen remains undetermined. These data originate in a study of cytomegalovirus exposure and HLA in healthy donors. The study's findings and limits: A link between a missense DCLRE1C variant and TCR beta V- and J-gene trimming emerged from a later analysis. A cluster of highly shared sequence variants was likely a sequencing artifact.

Though probably carrying unrecorded immune exposures, donors were nominally healthy at sampling. The CDR3 is 13 residues long. Germline-derived CDR1 and CDR2 are MDHEN and SYDVKM. Deletions cut 7 bases from V and 3 bases from J, with 9 bases between. The PCR was carried out with 60 Vbeta primers and 13 Jbeta primers. Generated by immunoSEQ multiplex PCR, the TCRdb table keeps only in-frame clones and is missing some. The sample shows 200,000 to 250,000 clones, 70% to 80% of them seen only once. The rearrangement uses TRBV28 and TRBJ1-4, with D tentatively TRBD1 (5 bases). The origin of this receptor is a male donor in good health and CMV-seronegative. The sample consisted of PBMCs. CDR3 region: CASTDSSNEKLFF. CDR3 DNA: TGTGCCAGCACCGACAGTTCTAATGAAAAACTGTTTTTT.